Listed here are 17 T cell receptor beta chains from one sample, sequenced in a study of T cells expressing NK-cell markers. TCRdb re-called the 5' RACE reads; one entry per CDR3 protein, DNA not given. The data include over 120,000 distinct CDR3 sequences; the top ten clones carry around 12%. Sample: blood T cells: a sorted CD56 or NKG2C T cell subset, CD4+ or CD8+ T cells, or bulk PBMC T cells (not recorded which). These receptor sequences come from a man aged 18 to 29 in good health.

The CDR3: CASSAADSYEQYF. V is TRBV9 and J is TRBJ2-7. This CDR3 spans 13 amino acids. CDR1 is SGDLS and CDR2 is YYNGEE in the germline V gene.

The chain uses TRBV19 and TRBJ2-2; TCRdb picks TRBD1, but there is no DNA to check that call. Germline-derived CDR1 and CDR2 are LNHDA and SQIVND (reference sequence). The CDR3 extends over 15 amino acids. The CDR3 is CASSIGHPGTGELFF. Drawing the rest from reference TRBV19 and TRBJ2-2, the complete variable domain is DGGITQSPKYLFRKEGQNVTLSCEQNLNHDAMYWYRQDPGQGLRLIYYSQIVNDFQKGDIAEGYSVSREKKESFPLTVTSAQKNPTAFYLCASSIGHPGTGELFFGEGSRLTVL.

CDR3: CASSQLVAGASGDYEQYF. This rearrangement joins TRBV3-1 to TRBJ2-7; TCRdb calls TRBD2, which cannot be checked without DNA. Germline values: CDR1 LGHDT, CDR2 YNNKEL (reference sequence). The CDR3 covers 18 residues.

The chain links TRBV6-4 to TRBJ2-5; the TCRdb D gene call, TRBD2, has no DNA to confirm it. The CDR3 contains 14 residues. Germline V CDR1 and CDR2: MRHNA, SNTAGT. This CDR3 reads CASSDSSGSETQYF.

The chain recombines TRBV18 with TRBJ2-7. Germline V gene lookup returns CDR1 KGHSH and CDR2 LQKENI. This CDR3 spans 13 amino acids. The chain's CDR3 is CASSPADPYEQYF.

V is TRBV11-2 and J is TRBJ1-1. The CDR3 consists of 12 residues. Germline CDR1 reads SGHAT; CDR2 reads FQNNGV. CDR3 protein: CASSFPVPEAFF.

This chain uses TRBV27 with TRBJ2-5; the D call of TRBD2 rests on TCRdb alone, since no DNA is present to check it. CDR3 size: 13 residues. CDR1 and CDR2 (germline): MNHEY, SMNVEV (reference sequence). CDR3: CASSRGRQETQYF.

V and J are TRBV28 and TRBJ1-5. Germline values: CDR1 MDHEN, CDR2 SYDVKM. This CDR3 has 13 amino acids. This chain's CDR3 is CAGQSDGNQPQHF.

This CDR3 is CASSLAGDLNTDTQYF. This rearrangement joins TRBV5-1 to TRBJ2-3; the D call of TRBD2 rests on TCRdb alone, since no DNA is present to check it. The CDR3 spans 16 residues. The germline V gene encodes CDR1 SGHRS and CDR2 YFSETQ.

The chain uses TRBV5-1 and TRBJ2-3; TCRdb's D gene call, TRBD1, goes unchecked for lack of DNA. This CDR3 region has 14 residues. Germline CDR1 SGHRS, CDR2 YFSETQ. The CDR3 here is CASSLTPLGDTQYF.

The chain has TRBV29-1 and TRBJ1-1. The CDR3 length is 12 residues. Germline V gene lookup returns CDR1 SQVTM and CDR2 ANQGSEA. Here the CDR3 reads CSVERGAPEAFF. The full variable domain, rest sourced from reference TRBV29-1 and TRBJ1-1, is SAVISQKPSRDICQRGTSLTIQCQVDSQVTMMFWYRQQPGQSLTLIATANQGSEATYESGFVIDKFPISRPNLTFSTLTVSNMSPEDSSIYLCSVERGAPEAFFGQGTRLTVV.

The V call is TRBV12-3 or TRBV12-4, the J call TRBJ2-2; TCRdb calls TRBD1, which cannot be checked without DNA. The CDR3 length is 15 residues. The CDR3 loop reads CASSLGPIQGGELFF.

The J gene is TRBJ2-1, the V gene TRBV12-3 or TRBV12-4; as DNA is missing, the TRBD2 call by TCRdb cannot be tested. The CDR3 has 13 amino acids. The CDR3 reads CASNSGEYNEQFF.

The chain carries TRBV30 and TRBJ2-2; no DNA is available, so the TRBD1 call from TCRdb remains unchecked. CDR3 length equals 17 residues. CDR1 and CDR2 from the germline V gene are GTSNPN and SVGIG (reference sequence). The CDR3 protein is CAWQSSEWGQVTGELFF.

V usage is TRBV7-3 and J usage is TRBJ2-2. This CDR3 comprises 13 residues. Germline loops: CDR1 SGHTA, CDR2 FQGTGA. CDR3 in amino acids: CASSSLQSGELFF.

V and J are TRBV4-1 and TRBJ2-1. Germline assignment: CDR1 MGHRA and CDR2 YSYEKL. This CDR3 has 17 residues. The CDR3 loop is CASSQGGGGSSYNEQFF.

This CDR3 is CSVVGPKNTEAFF. The rearrangement joins TRBV29-1 to TRBJ1-1. This CDR3 comprises 13 residues. Germline V CDR1 and CDR2: SQVTM, ANQGSEA.